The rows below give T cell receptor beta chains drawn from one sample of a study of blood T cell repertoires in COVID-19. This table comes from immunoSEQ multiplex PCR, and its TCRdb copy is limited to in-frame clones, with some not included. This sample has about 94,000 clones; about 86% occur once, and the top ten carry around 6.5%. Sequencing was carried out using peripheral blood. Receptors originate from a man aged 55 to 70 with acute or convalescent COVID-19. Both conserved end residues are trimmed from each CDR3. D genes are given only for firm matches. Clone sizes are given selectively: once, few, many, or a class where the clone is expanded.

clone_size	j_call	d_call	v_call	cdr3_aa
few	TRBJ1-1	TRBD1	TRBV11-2	ASKMNRGLNTEAF
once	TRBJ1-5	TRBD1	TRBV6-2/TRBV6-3	ASSPWGTGNQPQH
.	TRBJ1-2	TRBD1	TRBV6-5	ASSRTGGNYGYT
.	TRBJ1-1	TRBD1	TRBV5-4	ASSPRTGEPTEAF
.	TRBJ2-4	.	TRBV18	ASSPGQGGSKNIQY
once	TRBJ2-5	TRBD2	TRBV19	ASSIPSSGGETQY
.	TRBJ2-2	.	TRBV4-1	ASSQPITGELF
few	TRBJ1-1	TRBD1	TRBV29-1	SVEDPDRVVAF
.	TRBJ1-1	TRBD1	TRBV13	ASSAGQGWVEAF
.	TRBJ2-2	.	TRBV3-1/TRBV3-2	ASSQGGVFGELF